Below, 32 T cell receptor beta chains from the same sample are listed, as sequenced in a study of T-cell reconstitution after alpha-beta-depleted transplantation in children. As it was prepared, the TCRbeta library received unique molecular identifiers. One entry per CDR3 protein results from TCRdb running MiXCR on the PCR reads. The sample has a few hundred thousand distinct CDR3 sequences; 13% are singletons. Material: PBMCs, mostly from graft donor cells, obtained 360 days after TCRalphabeta/CD19-depleted stem cell transplant. These receptors all stem from a male patient younger than 18 who had a stem cell transplant for acute myeloid leukemia, so the T cells may come from the graft donor.

The rearrangement joins TRBV10-2 to TRBJ2-7; D uncertain. CDR3 size: 13 residues. Deletions cut 4 bases from V and 6 bases from J, with 13 bases between. Germline lookup yields CDR1 WSHSY and CDR2 SAAADI. Here the CDR3 DNA reads TGCGCCAGCAGTGGACCTTTTGTAGGCGAGCAGTACTTC. It codes for CASSGPFVGEQYF.

This clonotype has a handful of counts. This sequence joins TRBV11-2 and TRBJ2-5; maybe TRBD1 (5 bases). The V gene's germline CDR1 is SGHAT and CDR2 FQNNGV. CDR3 size: 17 residues. V shed 3 bases and J shed 2 bases, with 19 bases lying between them. The CDR3 DNA reads as TGTGCCAGCAGCTTCGGGTTCGGGCAGGGCCCACAAGAGACCCAGTACTTC. Translated: CASSFGFGQGPQETQYF.

The J gene is TRBJ2-1, the V gene TRBV6-2 or TRBV6-3, with D hard to call. Deletions cut 2 bases from V and 2 bases from J, with 22 bases between. The CDR3 length is 19 residues. CDR1 is MNHEY and CDR2 is SVGEGT in the germline V gene. The CDR3 region has the DNA TGTGCCAGCAGTTACCCGGGTGGGTCGCGAGCGATCGCCTACAATGAGCAGTTCTTC. As protein: CASSYPGGSRAIAYNEQFF.

The rearrangement links TRBV28 to TRBJ2-5, with 7 bases that match TRBD2. Unmatched junction bases numbered 14, after V lost 5 bases and J lost 5 bases. This CDR3 has 16 residues. Germline-derived CDR1 and CDR2 are MDHEN and SYDVKM. The CDR3 region is CASSLGPSREGETQYF. Written as DNA, the CDR3 is TGTGCCAGCAGTCTCGGCCCTAGCAGGGAGGGGGAGACCCAGTACTTC.

This clonotype was observed a few times. V and J are TRBV11-1 and TRBJ2-1; the D gene is possibly TRBD2 (6 bases). V dropped 1 base and J dropped 0 bases, with 16 bases sitting between them. Germline V CDR1 and CDR2: SGHAT, FQDESV (reference sequence). There are 18 residues in the CDR3. The CDR3 spells CASSLGGDFLSSYNEQFF. Written as DNA, the CDR3 is TGTGCCAGCAGCTTAGGCGGGGACTTCTTAAGCTCCTACAATGAGCAGTTCTTC.

The CDR3, as DNA: TGTGCCAGCTCCACGGGGGGGTTGGAGCAGTACTTC. Residues: CASSTGGLEQYF. The chain joins TRBV18 to TRBJ2-7; TRBD2 aligns across 8 bases. Germline lookup yields CDR1 KGHSH and CDR2 LQKENI. V shed 6 bases and J 7 bases; nucleotides not matched to a gene: 5. This CDR3 has 12 amino acids. Together with reference TRBV18 and TRBJ2-7, the CDR3 gives the full variable domain: NAGVMQNPRHLVRRRGQEARLRCSPMKGHSHVYWYRQLPEEGLKFMVYLQKENIIDESGMPKERFSAEFPKEGPSILRIQQVVRGDSAAYFCASSTGGLEQYFGPGTRLTVT.

This clonotype showed up just once. The genes are TRBV3-1 and TRBJ2-3; a weak D match, TRBD1 (6 bases). The germline gives CDR1 LGHDT, CDR2 YNNKEL (reference sequence). V shed 8 bases and J shed 1 base, with 16 bases lying between them. CDR3 length equals 15 residues. CDR3 amino acids: CASSSQGRCTDTQYF. The CDR3, as DNA: TGTGCCAGCTCTAGCCAGGGGCGGTGCACAGATACGCAGTATTTT.

Comment on this clonotype: An end of the junction differs from the germline gene, which may be a read error. The CDR3, as DNA: TGTGCCATCAGCTCAGGCCTCTTATGCTCCTACAATGAGCAGTTCTTC. Encoded protein: CAISSGLLCSYNEQFF. The V gene is TRBV7-1, the J gene TRBJ2-1; D gene ambiguous. TRBV7-1 is placed among ORFs of uncertain function. There are 16 residues in the CDR3.

In this sample, this clonotype turned up a few times. The DNA for the CDR3 is TGTGCCAGCAGTGGAGGCGGCCTCCTTTACGAGCAGTACTTC. Translation: CASSGGGLLYEQYF. This rearrangement joins TRBV28 to TRBJ2-7; TRBD2 is a possible D gene (5 bases). The CDR3 length is 14 residues. Deletions cut 5 bases from V and 4 bases from J, with 15 bases between. Germline CDR1 MDHEN, CDR2 SYDVKM. Supplemented by reference TRBV28 and TRBJ2-7, the full variable domain reads DVKVTQSSRYLVKRTGEKVFLECVQDMDHENMFWYRQDPGLGLRLIYFSYDVKMKEKGDIPEGYSVSREKKERFSLILESASTNQTSMYLCASSGGGLLYEQYFGPGTRLTVT.

The table lists this clonotype with a few counts. V and J are TRBV12-3 or TRBV12-4 and TRBJ2-1, with 7 positions matching TRBD2. Trimming removed 6 bases from V and 1 base from J; junction bases left unmatched: 9. The CDR3 loop spans 16 amino acids. CDR3 in amino acids: CASRTGTILSYNEQFF. Here the CDR3 DNA reads TGTGCCAGCAGGACCGGGACTATCCTTTCCTACAATGAGCAGTTCTTC.

The rearrangement uses TRBV7-8 and TRBJ2-7; tentatively, D is TRBD1 (5 bases). V lost 3 bases and J 3 bases, leaving 15 bases between the germline ends. This CDR3 is 15 amino acids long. Germline V gene lookup returns CDR1 SGHVS and CDR2 FQNEAQ. For the CDR3, the DNA is TGTGCCAGCAGCTTTTTCCGCAGGGCCGACTACGAGCAGTACTTC. As protein: CASSFFRRADYEQYF.

Only a few counts were recorded for this clonotype. V usage is TRBV5-1 and J usage is TRBJ2-5; 11 bases agree with TRBD2. The CDR3 consists of 17 residues. Trimming took 0 bases from V and 4 from J; bases not matched to a gene: 8. CDR1 is SGHRS and CDR2 is YFSETQ in the germline V gene. In nucleotides, the CDR3 is TGCGCCAGCAGCTTGGCCTATCGGCTAGCGGGAGGAGAGACCCAGTACTTC. Translation: CASSLAYRLAGGETQYF. Variable domain in full (rest from reference TRBV5-1 and TRBJ2-5): KAGVTQTPRYLIKTRGQQVTLSCSPISGHRSVSWYQQTPGQGLQFLFEYFSETQRNKGNFPGRFSGRQFSNSRSEMNVSTLELGDSALYLCASSLAYRLAGGETQYFGPGTRLLVL.

This clonotype was observed a handful of times. The chain recombines TRBV24-1 with TRBJ2-1, with 8 positions matching TRBD2. There are 16 residues in the CDR3. Trimming cost V 5 bases and J 0 bases; bases outside gene matches: 5. CDR1 and CDR2 from the germline V gene are KGHDR and SFDVKD. The CDR3 nucleotides are TGTGCCACCAGTGGTTTAGCGGGGAGCTCCTACAATGAGCAGTTCTTC. Translated, it gives CATSGLAGSSYNEQFF.

This chain joins TRBV5-1 and TRBJ2-3; possibly TRBD2 for D (6 bases). V lost 3 bases and J lost 6, with 20 bases in between. In germline, CDR1 is SGHRS, CDR2 YFSETQ. This CDR3 spans 16 amino acids. The CDR3 loop reads CASSWEDGAIADTQYF. CDR3 DNA sequence: TGCGCCAGCAGCTGGGAGGACGGGGCTATCGCGGATACGCAGTATTTT.

The chain carries TRBV5-1 and TRBJ2-1, with 9 bases that match TRBD2. Germline V gene data show CDR1 as SGHRS and CDR2 as YFSETQ. This CDR3 comprises 18 residues. With V trimmed by 2 bases and J by 8 bases, 17 bases remained unmatched. The CDR3 DNA follows: TGCGCCAGCAGCTTTACGGATGTTAGGGCTAGCGGGGCCCATGAGCAGTTCTTC. As protein: CASSFTDVRASGAHEQFF.

The chain uses TRBV20-1 and TRBJ2-5, with D perhaps matching TRBD2 (5 bases). This CDR3 is built from 14 residues. V was cut by 3 bases and J by 1 base, with 12 bases left in between. CDR1 DFQATT and CDR2 SNEGSKA come from the germline V gene (reference sequence). This CDR3 reads CSASAAASQETQYF. CDR3 DNA sequence: TGCAGTGCTAGTGCAGCGGCTTCCCAAGAGACCCAGTACTTC.

This chain uses TRBV6-2 or TRBV6-3 with TRBJ2-3, with D possibly being TRBD2 (6 bases). Trimming cost V 8 bases and J 0 bases, with 15 bases left between them. The CDR3 is 15 residues long. Germline V gives CDR1 MNHEY, CDR2 SVGEGT. In DNA form, the CDR3 reads TGTGCCAGCCGTAGCGGAGGGTTTAGCACAGATACGCAGTATTTT. Its translation is CASRSGGFSTDTQYF.

This clonotype was detected a few times. This chain connects TRBV23-1 to TRBJ1-2; D ambiguous. TRBV23-1 is noted as an ORF with a role that remains uncertain. The CDR3 totals 10 residues. Deletions cut 8 bases from V and 2 bases from J, with 3 bases between. CDR3 sequence: CASANYGYTF. The CDR3 DNA sequence: TGCGCCAGCGCGAACTATGGCTACACCTTC.

The chain couples TRBV4-3 to TRBJ2-3, with 13 bases identical to TRBD2. V was pared by 1 base and J by 5 bases, with 3 bases of the junction left unmatched. The CDR3 length is 16 residues. Germline-derived CDR1 and CDR2 are LGHNA and YSLEER. Here the CDR3 DNA reads TGCGCCAGCAGCCAAGGACTAGCGGGAGGAATAGATACGCAGTATTTT. It encodes CASSQGLAGGIDTQYF.

This clonotype was observed at least ten times. The V and J genes are TRBV7-2 and TRBJ2-7; 8 bases are a match to TRBD1. This CDR3 is 16 amino acids long. Trimming took 5 bases from V and 3 from J; bases not matched to a gene: 12. Germline V gene data show CDR1 as SGHTA and CDR2 as FQGNSA. DNA of the CDR3: TGTGCCAGCAGCGCCCTAACAGGGGGAAACTACTACGAGCAGTACTTC. Translated: CASSALTGGNYYEQYF.

This clonotype has ten or more counts. The rearrangement links TRBV5-1 to TRBJ1-1, with 10 bases identical to TRBD1. The germline V gene has CDR1 SGHRS and CDR2 YFSETQ. V shed 0 bases and J 6 bases; nucleotides not matched to a gene: 2. The CDR3 has 14 residues. CDR3 region: CASSLGQGASEAFF. CDR3 nucleotide sequence: TGCGCCAGCAGCTTGGGACAGGGGGCCTCTGAAGCTTTCTTT.

The chain employs TRBV30 and TRBJ2-3; tentative D call: TRBD2 (6 bases). CDR3 length: 16 amino acids. The V gene lost 3 bases and the J gene lost 0 bases, with 16 bases spanning the gap. Per the germline V gene, CDR1 is GTSNPN and CDR2 is SVGIG (reference sequence). CDR3 DNA: TGTGCCTGGAGGAGGGGAGGATGGAGAAGCACAGATACGCAGTATTTT. As protein: CAWRRGGWRSTDTQYF.

The V and J genes are TRBV27 and TRBJ2-7, with 7 bases matching TRBD2. The ends lost 4 bases at V and 0 bases at J; junction bases unmatched: 9. Germline V gene data show CDR1 as MNHEY and CDR2 as SMNVEV (reference sequence). The CDR3 consists of 16 residues. The CDR3 reads CASSSIGLGDSYEQYF. The CDR3 DNA is TGTGCCAGCAGTTCCATCGGACTAGGGGACTCCTACGAGCAGTACTTC.

The V gene is TRBV20-1, the J gene TRBJ2-3, with D unresolved. This CDR3 region has 12 residues. Germline CDR1 and CDR2: DFQATT and SNEGSKA (reference sequence). V lost 0 bases, J lost 5 bases, and 6 bases lay in between. CDR3 sequence (DNA): TGCAGTGCTAGAGACTGGGGAGATACGCAGTATTTT. Translating it yields CSARDWGDTQYF.

This clonotype was detected many times. The chain couples TRBV7-2 to TRBJ2-1; 7 bases agree with TRBD2. This CDR3 spans 17 amino acids. Germline CDR1 and CDR2: SGHTA and FQGNSA. J was trimmed by 5 bases and V by 2 bases; bases with no gene match: 12. The CDR3: CASSLYPAGVVNNEQFF. CDR3 bases: TGTGCCAGCAGCTTATACCCCGCGGGAGTAGTGAACAATGAGCAGTTCTTC.

This clonotype was seen a few times. The genes are TRBV6-1 and TRBJ2-5; D possibly uses TRBD1 or TRBD2 (5 bases each). The CDR3 is made up of 14 amino acids. The V end was cut by 8 bases, the J end by 6 bases, with 19 bases between. Germline CDR1 reads MNHNS; CDR2 reads SASEGT. The CDR3 DNA sequence: TGTGCCAGCGAAAACCGGGACGGAAGACAGACCCAGTACTTC. Protein: CASENRDGRQTQYF.

The rearrangement links TRBV5-1 to TRBJ2-3; TRBD1 matches 7 bases. CDR1 SGHRS and CDR2 YFSETQ come from the germline V gene. Unmatched junction bases numbered 4, after V lost 0 bases and J lost 0 bases. The CDR3 has 16 amino acids. CDR3 residues: CASSLGDSKSTDTQYF. The CDR3 nucleotides are TGCGCCAGCAGCTTGGGGGACAGTAAGAGCACAGATACGCAGTATTTT.

Many counts were recorded for this clonotype. The chain uses TRBV9 and TRBJ2-5; D not certain. In germline, CDR1 is SGDLS, CDR2 YYNGEE. The CDR3 is made up of 13 amino acids. The V and J ends lost 0 bases and 1 base respectively, with 4 bases between them. CDR3 in DNA: TGTGCCAGCAGCGTAGGGTTCCAAGAGACCCAGTACTTC. It encodes CASSVGFQETQYF.

The CDR3 sequence is CAWRGAPTGVGDIAGAYEQYF. In DNA form, the CDR3 reads TGTGCCTGGAGAGGAGCCCCGACAGGAGTTGGCGATATAGCGGGCGCCTACGAGCAGTACTTC. This sequence joins TRBV30 and TRBJ2-7; D might be TRBD2 (7 bases). The CDR3 is 21 amino acids. Germline CDR1 and CDR2: GTSNPN and SVGIG (reference sequence). V was pared by 3 bases and J by 2 bases, with 35 bases between.

This clonotype was picked up a small number of times. The rearrangement joins TRBV29-1 to TRBJ2-1; D is unresolved. Germline loops: CDR1 SQVTM, CDR2 ANQGSEA. This CDR3 has 9 residues. The V and J ends lost 3 bases and 14 bases respectively, with 8 bases between them. The CDR3 DNA reads as TGCAGCGTTGATGAAGGGAAGTTCTTC. It specifies CSVDEGKFF.

This clonotype has ten or more counts. The J gene is TRBJ2-1, the V gene TRBV29-1; the match to TRBD2 covers 7 bases. Germline V lookup: CDR1 SQVTM, CDR2 ANQGSEA. V lost 6 bases and J lost 0; bases outside the gene matches: 14. CDR3 length equals 17 residues. CDR3 DNA sequence: TGCAGCGTCCCCTCGAGGGGCGGGAGCTCCTCCTACAATGAGCAGTTCTTC. This codes for CSVPSRGGSSSYNEQFF.

This chain joins TRBV7-2 and TRBJ2-7, with a tentative D call TRBD1 (5 bases). Trimming took 1 base from V and 6 from J, leaving 19 bases between them. The CDR3 totals 16 residues. Looked up from germline, CDR1 is SGHTA and CDR2 is FQGNSA. The CDR3 DNA follows: TGTGCCAGCAGCTTAGTATGGGGCGACCTTATATCCGAGCAGTACTTC. This gives the protein CASSLVWGDLISEQYF.